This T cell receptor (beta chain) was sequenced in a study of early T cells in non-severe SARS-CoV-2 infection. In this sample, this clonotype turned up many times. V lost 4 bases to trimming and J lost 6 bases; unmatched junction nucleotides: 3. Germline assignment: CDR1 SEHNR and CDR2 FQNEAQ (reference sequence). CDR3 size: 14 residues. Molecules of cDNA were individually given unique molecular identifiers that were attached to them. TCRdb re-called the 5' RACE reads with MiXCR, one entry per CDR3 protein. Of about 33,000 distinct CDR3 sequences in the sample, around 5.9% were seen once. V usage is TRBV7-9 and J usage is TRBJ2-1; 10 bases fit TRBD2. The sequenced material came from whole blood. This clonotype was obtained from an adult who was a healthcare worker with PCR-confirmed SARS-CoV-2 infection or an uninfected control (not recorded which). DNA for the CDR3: TGTGCCAGCAGCTGGGCTAGCGGGGGCAATGAGCAGTTCTTC. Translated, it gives CASSWASGGNEQFF.